These 5 T cell receptor beta chains came from one sample sequenced in a study of T cells in women clearing cervical HPV infection. Measured with immunoSEQ multiplex PCR; TCRdb has only the in-frame clones, and not every one. This sample lists about 37,000 clones; its ten largest clones have 1.6%. Sequenced sample: blood buffy coat. These receptors were collected from a woman aged 18 to 75 with a cervical HPV16 infection that either progressed to CIN3+ or cleared (not recorded which).

CDR3 DNA, as far as it was read: TGCAGTGCTAGAGATCCCCGGAGGGCCTCCTACAATGAG. This sequence encodes CSARDPRRASYNE. The full CDR3 protein reads CSARDPRRASYNEQFF. The V and J genes are TRBV20-1 and TRBJ2-1, with D possibly TRBD2 on 6 matching bases. The read ends 3 residues before the CDR3 terminus; that terminus is restored from the germline J gene. CDR3 length equals 16 residues. The V end lost 0 bases, the J end lost 0 bases, and 12 bases lay between the germline ends. In germline, CDR1 is DFQATT, CDR2 SNEGSKA (reference sequence).

Note on this clone: From the germline J gene comes the end of the CDR3, since the read stops 3 residues before it. This chain links TRBV5-1 with TRBJ2-3; no definite D call. The CDR3 covers 12 residues. V was trimmed by 0 bases and J by 8 bases, leaving 7 bases between them. The germline gives CDR1 SGHRS, CDR2 YFSETQ. CDR3 region: CASSLEGGTQYF. Incomplete CDR3 DNA: TGCGCCAGCAGCTTGGAGGGTGGTACG.

In regard to this clone: The read comes to an end 3 residues before the CDR3 does, leaving the germline J gene to fill in the end. The rearrangement links TRBV18 to TRBJ2-3; TRBD2 aligns across 10 bases. CDR3 length: 16 amino acids. Trimming took 0 bases from V and 4 from J; bases not matched to a gene: 4. Germline values: CDR1 KGHSH, CDR2 LQKENI. CDR3 DNA, as far as it was read: TGTGCCAGCTCACCACCCCTAGCGGGAGCCCCAGATACG. This gives the protein CASSPPLAGAPDT. The CDR3, in full, reads CASSPPLAGAPDTQYF.

This clone is deemed medium-sized (0.01 to 0.1%) by its frequency. The read comes to an end 3 residues before the CDR3 does, leaving the germline J gene to fill in the end. The J gene is TRBJ2-1, the V gene TRBV7-3, with no clear D. V dropped 3 bases and J dropped 9 bases, with 12 bases sitting between them. Per germline, CDR1 SGHTA and CDR2 FQGTGA. There are 13 residues in the CDR3. The CDR3 loop is CASSFSPLGEQFF. The covered CDR3 bases are TGTGCCAGCAGCTTCTCTCCCCTAGGTGAG.

Details on this clone: The read ends 3 residues early relative to the CDR3; the germline J gene fills the gap. The rearrangement uses TRBV30 and TRBJ2-3; 8 nucleotides agree with TRBD2. The length of the CDR3 is 13 residues. CDR1 is GTSNPN and CDR2 is SVGIG in the germline V gene (reference sequence). The DNA read from the CDR3 is TGTGCCTGGAGTGTACTAGCGGAAGAGACG. It translates to CAWSVLAEET. The entire CDR3 reads CAWSVLAEETQYF.